Included here is one T cell receptor (beta chain) sequence, with context. This clone was seen only a few times. What this receptor recognizes is not known. The read ends 3 residues shy of where the CDR3 ends; the end is completed using the germline J gene. For sequencing, equivalent amounts of genomic DNA were input from CVID and control samples. For every sample, a 60 bp segment covering the rearranged TCRbeta CDR3 region was amplified and then sequenced. The immunoSEQ assay, a bias-corrected multiplex PCR with high-throughput sequencing, was employed for TCRbeta amplification. The paper's processing steps were these. Each unique nucleotide sequence was treated as a clone and annotated with V, D and J genes, copy number and frequency. Sequences were labeled productive if in frame, and non-productive if out of frame or containing stop codons. As previously described, Shannon's entropy was used to calculate clonality. The predicted amino acid sequences of productive clones were used to derive mean CDR3 Kyte-Doolittle hydropathy. Scaled V gene usage was hierarchically clustered using Manhattan distance and complete linkage with the R hclust function. Clone sharing by CDR3 amino acid sequence was assessed by resampling 12 repertoires per group over 100 rounds. The repertoires were searched for around 65 published EBV-specific and approximately 250 published CMV-specific TCRbeta sequences. Two CVID samples yielding fewer than 10,000 sequences were excluded from analysis, leaving approximately 40 CVID repertoires. What TCRdb holds here is the immuneACCESS table cut down to in-frame rearrangements. Part of the clones is not present; checked against another copy, under half of the missing clones reflect an unresolved V gene, and the others are unexplained. That table supplies the V and J calls and clone size; D and trimming were determined from the DNA. In this sample the table shows roughly 48,000 clones, and no singletons are among them. The leading ten clones occupy about 3.4% of the sample.

Clipping removes 1 base from V and 3 bases from J, with 5 as the unmatched junction base count. From the cysteine through the phenylalanine, the CDR3 covers 16 amino acids. The DNA shown is the part of the CDR3 that was read: 39 bases, in frame from base 1. From a lookup of the germline V gene, CDR1 and CDR2 are SGHRS and YFSETQ. This entry comes from a study of T cell clonality in common variable immunodeficiency (dated by TCRdb to between 2015 and 2016). Broad study findings and their caveats: Although equal DNA input was used, an average of about 87,000 unique sequences per sample was obtained for controls, compared with approximately 30,000 for CVID samples. Differences among patients in the CVID cohort limited the correlations between repertoire features and clinical complications. Compared with healthy controls, CVID subjects showed increased TCRbeta clonality (t-test p = 0.018), a feature most characteristic of about a third of subjects. Reportedly, TCRbeta sequences from CVID had fewer deletions and N-nucleotide insertions, and highly modified clones with 13 or more V deletions were absent from CVID. The authors noted that sequencing repertoires of T cell subpopulations would be needed to clarify what caused the increased clonality in CVID. CVID subjects shared fewer TCRbeta clones with each other than healthy controls did (p < 0.0001).

Predominantly Caucasian heritage was noted among both the CVID patients and the healthy controls. Heparinized peripheral whole blood samples of roughly 5 to 8 ml were obtained from each donor. Genomic DNA from adults with common variable immune deficiency (CVID) and from healthy adult controls was used for sequencing of TCRbeta CDR3 repertoires. There were about 22 healthy adult volunteers in the control group (about 12 female and 10 or so male), ranging in age from about 23 to 70 years, with a mean age of roughly 35. Diluted blood was subjected to density centrifugation over Hypaque 1077 or Ficoll-Paque for isolation of peripheral blood mononuclear cells. Genomic DNA was obtained from unsorted mononuclear cells through either Qiagen column purification or a centrifugation-based method.

This TCR came from a person aged 18 to 75 in good health. The chain employs TRBV5-1 and TRBJ2-5, and 11 junctional nucleotides match TRBD2. The sample comprised peripheral blood mononuclear cells. The DNA read from the CDR3 is TGCGCCAGCAGCTTGATGGCACTAGCGGGGGAAGAGACC. It specifies CASSLMALAGEET. The whole CDR3 protein is CASSLMALAGEETQYF.